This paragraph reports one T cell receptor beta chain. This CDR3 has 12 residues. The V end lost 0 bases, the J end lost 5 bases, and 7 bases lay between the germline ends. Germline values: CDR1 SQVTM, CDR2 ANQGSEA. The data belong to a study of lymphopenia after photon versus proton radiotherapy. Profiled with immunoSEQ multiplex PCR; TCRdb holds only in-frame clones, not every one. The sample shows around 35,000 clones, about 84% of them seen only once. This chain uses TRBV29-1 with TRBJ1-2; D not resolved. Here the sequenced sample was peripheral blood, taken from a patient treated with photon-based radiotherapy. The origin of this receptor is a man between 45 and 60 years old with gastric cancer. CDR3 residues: CSVEETPYGYTF. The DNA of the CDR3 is TGCAGCGTTGAAGAAACTCCTTATGGCTACACCTTC.